The clone carrying this TCR beta chain was found many times. The source of the sample is a study of blood T cell repertoires in COVID-19. Study in general: Material from acute and convalescent COVID-19 was sourced from the United States, Italy and Spain. T cells, B-cell-depleted T cells, or PBMCs supplied cDNA or gDNA.

Germline V CDR1 and CDR2: SGHKS, YYEKEE (reference sequence). V lost 0 bases and J 9 bases, leaving 13 bases between the germline ends. This CDR3 is 13 amino acids long. Under the authors' procedure: Reference gene primer amplification yielded estimated nucleated cell counts. Clones were sequenced by immunoSEQ multiplex PCR, and TCRdb holds only the in-frame ones, with some missing. V, J and clone size are taken as reported in that table, and D and trimming were inferred from the DNA itself. There are 200,000 to 300,000 clones in the sample; about four fifths occur only once, and 8.9% lies in the top ten.

This receptor was obtained from a man of 80 years or more with acute or convalescent COVID-19. The rearrangement links TRBV5-5 to TRBJ2-7, with TRBD1 as a possible D gene (7 bases). Sequencing was performed on peripheral blood. The CDR3 spells CASSLAGGGRQYF. The CDR3 DNA reads TGTGCCAGCAGCTTGGCCGGAGGGGGCAGGCAGTACTTC.